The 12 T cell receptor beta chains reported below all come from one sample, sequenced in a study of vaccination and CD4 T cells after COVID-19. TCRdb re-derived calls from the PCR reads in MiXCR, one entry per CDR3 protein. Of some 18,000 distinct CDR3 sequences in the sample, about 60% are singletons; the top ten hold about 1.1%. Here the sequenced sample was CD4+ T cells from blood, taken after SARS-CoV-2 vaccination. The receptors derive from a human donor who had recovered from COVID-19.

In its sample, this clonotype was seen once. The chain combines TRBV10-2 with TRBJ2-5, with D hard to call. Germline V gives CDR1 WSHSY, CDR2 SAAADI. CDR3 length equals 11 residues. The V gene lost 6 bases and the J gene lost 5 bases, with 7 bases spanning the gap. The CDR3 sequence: CASRVGETQYF. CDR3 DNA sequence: TGCGCCAGCAGAGTCGGTGAGACCCAGTACTTC.

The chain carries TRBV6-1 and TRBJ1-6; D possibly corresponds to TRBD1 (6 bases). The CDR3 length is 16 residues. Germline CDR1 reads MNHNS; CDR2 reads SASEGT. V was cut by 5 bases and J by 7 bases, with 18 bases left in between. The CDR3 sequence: CASSTGSLSPNSPLHF. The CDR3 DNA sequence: TGTGCCAGCAGTACAGGGAGCCTCTCACCCAATTCACCCCTCCACTTT.

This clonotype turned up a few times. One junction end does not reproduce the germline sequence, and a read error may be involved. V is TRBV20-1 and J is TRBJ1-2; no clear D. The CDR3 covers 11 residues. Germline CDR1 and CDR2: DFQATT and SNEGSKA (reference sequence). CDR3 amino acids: CSARDNHGYTF. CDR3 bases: TGCAGTGCTAGAGATAACCATGGCTACACCTTC.

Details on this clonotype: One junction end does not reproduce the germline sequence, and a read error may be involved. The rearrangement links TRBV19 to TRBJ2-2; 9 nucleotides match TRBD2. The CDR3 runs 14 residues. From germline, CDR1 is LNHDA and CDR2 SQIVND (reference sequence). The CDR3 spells CTSASGINTGELFF. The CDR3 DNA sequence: TGCACCTCGGCTAGCGGGATTAACACCGGGGAGCTGTTTTTT.

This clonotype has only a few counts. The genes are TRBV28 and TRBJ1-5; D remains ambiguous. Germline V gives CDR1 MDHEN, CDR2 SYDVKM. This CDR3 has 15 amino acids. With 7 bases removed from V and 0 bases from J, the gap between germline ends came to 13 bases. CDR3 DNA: TGTGCCAGCACCTGGCAAATGAATAGCAATCAGCCCCAGCATTTT. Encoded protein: CASTWQMNSNQPQHF.

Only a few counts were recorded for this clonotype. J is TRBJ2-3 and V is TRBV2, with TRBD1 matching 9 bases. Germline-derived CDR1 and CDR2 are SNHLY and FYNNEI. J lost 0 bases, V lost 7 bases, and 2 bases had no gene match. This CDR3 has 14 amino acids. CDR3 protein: CASKQGASTDTQYF. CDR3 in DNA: TGTGCCAGCAAACAGGGGGCGAGCACAGATACGCAGTATTTT.

The DNA for the CDR3 is TGTGCCAGCACCCAAAGACAGGGGAAATCATCCCTCCACTTT. It specifies CASTQRQGKSSLHF. This chain uses TRBV11-2 with TRBJ1-6, with 8 bases lining up with TRBD1. With V trimmed by 7 bases and J by 14 bases, 13 bases remained unmatched. The CDR3 length is 14 residues. Germline CDR1 reads SGHAT; CDR2 reads FQNNGV.

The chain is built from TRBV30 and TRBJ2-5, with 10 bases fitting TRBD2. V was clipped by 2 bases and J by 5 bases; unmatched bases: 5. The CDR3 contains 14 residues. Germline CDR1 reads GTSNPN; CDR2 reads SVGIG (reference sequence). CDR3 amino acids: CAWSIAGGAETQYF. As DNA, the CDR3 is TGTGCCTGGAGTATAGCGGGAGGCGCCGAGACCCAGTACTTC. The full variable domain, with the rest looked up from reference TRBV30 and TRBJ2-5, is SQTIHQWPATLVQPVGSPLSLECTVEGTSNPNLYWYRQAAGRGLQLLFYSVGIGQISSEVPQNLSASRPQDRQFILSSKKLLLSDSGFYLCAWSIAGGAETQYFGPGTRLLVL.

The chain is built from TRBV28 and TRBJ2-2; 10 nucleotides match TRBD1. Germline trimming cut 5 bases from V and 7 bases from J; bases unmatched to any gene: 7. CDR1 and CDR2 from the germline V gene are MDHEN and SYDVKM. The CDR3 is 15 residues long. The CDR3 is CASSPRTGGSGELFF. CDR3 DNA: TGTGCCAGCAGTCCCCGGACAGGGGGGAGCGGGGAGCTGTTTTTT.

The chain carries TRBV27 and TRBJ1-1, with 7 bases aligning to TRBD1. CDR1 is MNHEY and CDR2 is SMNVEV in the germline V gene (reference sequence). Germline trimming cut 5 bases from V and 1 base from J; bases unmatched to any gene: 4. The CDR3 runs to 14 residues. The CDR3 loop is CASSPRTGNTEAFF. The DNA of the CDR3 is TGTGCCAGCAGTCCCCGGACAGGGAACACTGAAGCTTTCTTT.

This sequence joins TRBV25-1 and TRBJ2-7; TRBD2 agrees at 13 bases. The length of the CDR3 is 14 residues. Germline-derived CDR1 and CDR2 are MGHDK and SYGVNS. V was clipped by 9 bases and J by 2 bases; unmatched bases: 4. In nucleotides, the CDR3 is TGTGCCAGTGCGGGGACTAGCGGGACCTACGAGCAGTACTTC. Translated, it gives CASAGTSGTYEQYF.

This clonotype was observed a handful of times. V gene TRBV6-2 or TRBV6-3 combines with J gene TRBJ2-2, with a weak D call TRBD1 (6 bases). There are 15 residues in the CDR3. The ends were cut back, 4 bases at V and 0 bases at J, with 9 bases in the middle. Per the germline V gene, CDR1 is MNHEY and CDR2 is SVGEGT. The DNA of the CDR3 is TGTGCCAGCAGTTGGACAGCGGCGAACACCGGGGAGCTGTTTTTT. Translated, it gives CASSWTAANTGELFF.